A single sample is the source of the 32 T cell receptor beta chains below, sequenced in a study of T-cell memory formation after mild COVID-19. MiXCR was run by TCRdb on the 5' RACE reads, yielding one entry per CDR3 protein. The sample has around 140,000 distinct CDR3 sequences, approximately 25% seen once. The sequencing input was PBMCs or a T cell subset sorted from them (not recorded which). The receptors come from an adult woman who had mild COVID-19 (a few samples of this study predate the infection). Cell type and time point are not known.

This clonotype was detected many times. This chain connects TRBV12-3 or TRBV12-4 to TRBJ2-5; 9 bases align to TRBD2. The CDR3 extends over 13 amino acids. Losses at the gene ends were 6 bases for V and 7 bases for J; bases not matched to a gene: 6. The CDR3 nucleotides are TGTGCCAGCAGGGGGACTAGCCCGAGGACCCAGTACTTC. Amino acid sequence: CASRGTSPRTQYF.

The V and J genes are TRBV2 and TRBJ2-3, with 12 bases aligning to TRBD1. After removal of 6 bases from V and 3 bases from J, the junction contained 16 bases not matched to a gene. CDR3 size: 19 residues. Germline-derived CDR1 and CDR2 are SNHLY and FYNNEI. The chain's CDR3 is CASSEHVPGQGAKTDTQYF. CDR3 sequence (DNA): TGTGCCAGCAGCGAACACGTCCCGGGACAGGGGGCGAAGACAGATACGCAGTATTTT.

In its sample, this clonotype was seen a few times. This chain joins TRBV10-3 and TRBJ2-1; 12 bases match TRBD2. Germline V gives CDR1 ENHRY, CDR2 SYGVKD. The junction had 9 bases not matched to a gene; V was cut back by 6 bases and J by 0 bases. The CDR3 contains 18 residues. CDR3 sequence: CAIRLGLAGQTSYNEQFF. CDR3 sequence (DNA): TGTGCCATCAGACTCGGACTAGCGGGGCAGACCTCCTACAATGAGCAGTTCTTC.

This clonotype has only a few counts. The chain combines TRBV6-5 with TRBJ1-1; 8 nucleotides align to TRBD1. The CDR3 length is 15 residues. CDR1 MNHEY and CDR2 SVGAGI come from the germline V gene. V dropped 7 bases and J dropped 0; count of bases not matched to a gene: 7. The CDR3 DNA is TGTGCCAGCAACGAGTTCAGGGGGCTGAACACTGAAGCTTTCTTT. Residues: CASNEFRGLNTEAFF.

This clonotype was observed a few times. The V gene is TRBV4-1, the J gene TRBJ1-1; the D gene is possibly TRBD1 (5 bases). Trimming took 4 bases from V and 6 from J, leaving 18 bases between them. CDR1 is MGHRA, CDR2 YSYEKL, per germline. This CDR3 has 15 amino acids. The CDR3 protein is CASSPSARGAAEAFF. The CDR3 DNA reads TGCGCCAGCAGCCCCTCTGCTAGGGGCGCCGCTGAAGCTTTCTTT.

The rearrangement joins TRBV6-2 or TRBV6-3 to TRBJ2-1; perhaps D is TRBD1 or TRBD2 (5 bases each). This CDR3 region has 15 residues. CDR1 is MNHEY and CDR2 is SVGEGT in the germline V gene. The V end lost 5 bases, the J end lost 7 bases, and 18 bases lay between the germline ends. CDR3 coding DNA: TGTGCCAGCAGTCCCCTAGACCGGGACGATAATGAGCAGTTCTTC. Translated, it gives CASSPLDRDDNEQFF.

V usage is TRBV20-1 and J usage is TRBJ2-1; TRBD2 matches 9 bases. In germline, CDR1 is DFQATT, CDR2 SNEGSKA (reference sequence). This CDR3 is built from 14 residues. The V segment lost 6 bases and the J segment 8 bases; nucleotides outside the gene matches: 11. Here the CDR3 reads CSAQRGGRADEQFF. CDR3 DNA sequence: TGCAGTGCCCAGAGAGGCGGGAGGGCGGATGAGCAGTTCTTC.

This clonotype has only a few counts. V gene TRBV4-3 combines with J gene TRBJ1-1; 9 bases match TRBD1. Germline loops: CDR1 LGHNA, CDR2 YSLEER. V lost 0 bases to trimming and J lost 4 bases; unmatched junction nucleotides: 6. The CDR3 covers 16 residues. The CDR3 DNA follows: TGCGCCAGCAGCCAAGATAGGACAGGGGTCGGCACTGAAGCTTTCTTT. This sequence encodes CASSQDRTGVGTEAFF.

The gene calls are TRBV7-2 and TRBJ1-1; possibly TRBD1 for D (6 bases). The germline V and J ends were trimmed by 1 base and 6 bases, with 15 bases remaining between them. CDR1 and CDR2 (germline): SGHTA, FQGNSA. The CDR3 sequence is 15 residues long. The CDR3: CASSLGAGAVPEAFF. CDR3 nucleotides: TGTGCCAGCAGCTTAGGTGCAGGGGCTGTGCCTGAAGCTTTCTTT.

J is TRBJ2-3 and V is TRBV6-5; TRBD2 agrees at 10 bases. Germline V gives CDR1 MNHEY, CDR2 SVGAGI. V was pared by 6 bases and J by 1 base, with 4 bases of the junction left unmatched. This CDR3 contains 15 residues. The CDR3, as DNA: TGTGCCAGCAGATCTGGACTAGCGGGCACAGATACGCAGTATTTT. Protein: CASRSGLAGTDTQYF.

This clonotype turned up a few times. The chain links TRBV14 to TRBJ2-1; 8 bases match TRBD1. Germline values: CDR1 SGHDN, CDR2 FVKESK. V shed 0 bases, J shed 10 bases, and the junction held 8 bases outside the gene matches. This CDR3 spans 15 amino acids. The CDR3 region is CASSQDGQGRWEQFF. The CDR3 DNA reads as TGTGCCAGCAGCCAAGACGGACAGGGTCGATGGGAGCAGTTCTTC.

The sample holds a few counts of this clonotype. The V gene is TRBV7-9, the J gene TRBJ2-1; the match to TRBD1 covers 9 bases. The CDR3 covers 16 residues. CDR1 and CDR2 (germline): SEHNR, FQNEAQ (reference sequence). The V gene end was trimmed by 1 base and the J gene end by 3 bases; junction bases not matched to a gene: 4. The CDR3 DNA sequence: TGTGCCAGCAGCTTAGAGGGACAGGGCTACTACAATGAGCAGTTCTTC. Its protein is CASSLEGQGYYNEQFF.

The rearrangement links TRBV6-5 to TRBJ2-1; the D gene is possibly TRBD1 (5 bases). The CDR3 is 17 residues long. The germline V gene encodes CDR1 MNHEY and CDR2 SVGAGI. Trimming took 4 bases from V and 6 from J, leaving 22 bases between them. The CDR3 DNA is TGTGCCAGCAGTTTGTTAGTTGGGGCCGCCCTCGGCAATGAGCAGTTCTTC. Amino acids: CASSLLVGAALGNEQFF.

This chain links TRBV9 with TRBJ2-6; D not resolved. Deletions cut 0 bases from V and 3 bases from J, with 4 bases between. The CDR3 length is 14 residues. In germline, CDR1 is SGDLS, CDR2 YYNGEE. Here the CDR3 DNA reads TGTGCCAGCAGCGTAGTAGGTGGGGCCAACGTCCTGACTTTC. Translation gives CASSVVGGANVLTF.

This clonotype came up a few times. The V gene is TRBV5-4, the J gene TRBJ2-3, with D perhaps TRBD2 (5 bases). V dropped 0 bases and J dropped 2 bases, with 16 bases sitting between them. The CDR3 spans 17 residues. Germline V gene data show CDR1 as SGHNT and CDR2 as YYREEE (reference sequence). The chain's CDR3 is CASSLARLEADTDTQYF. CDR3 nucleotide sequence: TGTGCCAGCAGCTTGGCCCGTCTAGAAGCGGACACAGATACGCAGTATTTT.

This chain uses TRBV9 with TRBJ2-1; 13 bases match TRBD2. This CDR3 has 16 residues. Germline V gene data show CDR1 as SGDLS and CDR2 as YYNGEE. The ends lost 3 bases at V and 6 bases at J; junction bases unmatched: 6. CDR3 bases: TGTGCCAGCAGCGAACGGACTAGCGGGAGTTTCAATGAGCAGTTCTTC. It specifies CASSERTSGSFNEQFF. Drawing the rest from reference TRBV9 and TRBJ2-1, the complete variable domain is DSGVTQTPKHLITATGQRVTLRCSPRSGDLSVYWYQQSLDQGLQFLIQYYNGEERAKGNILERFSAQQFPDLHSELNLSSLELGDSALYFCASSERTSGSFNEQFFGPGTRLTVL.

This chain connects TRBV7-9 to TRBJ2-1; D uncertain. The V gene lost 6 bases and the J gene lost 8 bases, with 11 bases spanning the gap. The germline CDR1 and CDR2 sequences are SEHNR and FQNEAQ (reference sequence). This CDR3 has 12 residues. The CDR3 loop reads CASRVGEDEQFF. The CDR3 region has the DNA TGTGCCAGCAGAGTTGGCGAGGATGAGCAGTTCTTC.

This chain uses TRBV5-6 with TRBJ1-2, with 10 bases fitting TRBD1. The CDR3 has 14 amino acids. With V trimmed by 0 bases and J by 7 bases, 3 bases remained unmatched. CDR1 and CDR2 from the germline V gene are SGHDT and YYEEEE. The CDR3: CASSLGQGALGYTF. The CDR3 DNA follows: TGTGCCAGCAGCTTGGGACAGGGGGCCCTTGGCTACACCTTC.

This clonotype was picked up a small number of times. This sequence joins TRBV7-9 and TRBJ2-1; 8 nucleotides agree with TRBD2. The CDR3 has 16 amino acids. Losses at the gene ends were 0 bases for V and 7 bases for J; bases not matched to a gene: 8. CDR1 is SEHNR, CDR2 FQNEAQ, per germline (reference sequence). CDR3 residues: CASSLAFREGLNEQFF. The CDR3 region has the DNA TGTGCCAGCAGCTTAGCGTTCCGGGAGGGGCTTAATGAGCAGTTCTTC.

This clonotype was detected only a few times. The V and J genes are TRBV4-3 and TRBJ1-4, with D hard to call. The CDR3 totals 16 residues. Germline CDR1 reads LGHNA; CDR2 reads YSLEER. V lost 1 base and J 6 bases, leaving 15 bases between the germline ends. This CDR3 reads CASSQVSKLEDEKLFF. CDR3 DNA: TGCGCCAGCAGCCAAGTCTCCAAGTTGGAGGATGAAAAACTGTTTTTT.

The chain links TRBV19 to TRBJ1-1; D is ambiguous. V gave up 3 bases and J gave up 3 bases, with 11 bases separating them. Germline values: CDR1 LNHDA, CDR2 SQIVND (reference sequence). This CDR3 region has 14 residues. The CDR3 region is CASSIENRDTEAFF. In nucleotides, the CDR3 is TGTGCCAGTAGTATCGAAAACCGAGACACTGAAGCTTTCTTT. Full variable domain (rest looked up from reference TRBV19 and TRBJ1-1): DGGITQSPKYLFRKEGQNVTLSCEQNLNHDAMYWYRQDPGQGLRLIYYSQIVNDFQKGDIAEGYSVSREKKESFPLTVTSAQKNPTAFYLCASSIENRDTEAFFGQGTRLTVV.

This clonotype occurred a few times. This chain connects TRBV12-3 or TRBV12-4 to TRBJ2-7, with D unresolved. The V gene lost 3 bases and the J gene lost 2 bases, with 5 bases spanning the gap. This CDR3 region has 12 residues. This chain's CDR3 is CASSFQTYEQYF. Written as DNA, the CDR3 is TGTGCCAGCAGTTTCCAAACCTACGAGCAGTACTTC.

The rearrangement joins TRBV12-3 or TRBV12-4 to TRBJ1-5, with 8 bases that match TRBD1. The CDR3 consists of 13 residues. Unmatched junction bases numbered 5, after V lost 8 bases and J lost 5 bases. The CDR3 here is CASADRGHQPQHF. CDR3 nucleotide sequence: TGTGCCAGCGCCGACAGGGGACATCAGCCCCAGCATTTT.

The J gene is TRBJ1-5, the V gene TRBV5-1; 10 nucleotides line up with TRBD1. The V gene end was trimmed by 4 bases and the J gene end by 6 bases; junction bases not matched to a gene: 7. Germline V gives CDR1 SGHRS, CDR2 YFSETQ. The CDR3 extends over 15 amino acids. The CDR3 DNA follows: TGCGCCAGCAGCGAGGGGACAGGGGAGCGTCAGCCCCAGCATTTT. Translated: CASSEGTGERQPQHF.

This clonotype was seen only a few times. The V call is TRBV6-6, the J call TRBJ2-1, with 11 bases fitting TRBD2. J lost 4 bases, V lost 6 bases, and 8 bases had no gene match. Germline V gives CDR1 MNHNY, CDR2 SVGAGI (reference sequence). This CDR3 spans 16 amino acids. CDR3 sequence reads: CASSLQTSGRYNEQFF. The CDR3 nucleotides are TGTGCCAGCAGCCTACAAACTAGCGGGAGATACAATGAGCAGTTCTTC.

The V gene is TRBV7-6, the J gene TRBJ1-2, with D uncertain. The length of the CDR3 is 17 residues. Deletions cut 2 bases from V and 1 base from J, with 17 bases between. The V gene's germline CDR1 is SGHVS and CDR2 FNYEAQ. For the CDR3, the DNA is TGTGCCAGCAGCTTAAACCCGGCAGAGAAGATTAACTATGGCTACACCTTC. It translates to CASSLNPAEKINYGYTF.

This clonotype has a handful of counts. J is TRBJ2-1 and V is TRBV2; D is perhaps TRBD2 (6 bases). The CDR3 sequence is 13 residues long. The germline V gene has CDR1 SNHLY and CDR2 FYNNEI. Trimming took off 6 bases at V and 6 bases at J, with 12 bases between the two ends. CDR3 region: CASRDRGGNEQFF. The CDR3 nucleotides read TGTGCCAGCAGAGATAGGGGAGGCAATGAGCAGTTCTTC.

This clonotype was recorded a few times. The chain is built from TRBV7-9 and TRBJ2-2, with D possibly TRBD1 on 6 matching bases. Trimming took off 8 bases at V and 2 bases at J, with 21 bases between the two ends. Looked up from germline, CDR1 is SEHNR and CDR2 is FQNEAQ (reference sequence). The CDR3 consists of 17 residues. The CDR3 bases are TGTGCCAGCTCCCGCGCCCTGGGACAACAAAACACCGGGGAGCTGTTTTTT. It specifies CASSRALGQQNTGELFF.

The V call is TRBV6-6, the J call TRBJ1-2; TRBD1 matches 9 bases. The CDR3 is 16 amino acids. The trim removed 1 base at V and 3 bases at J, leaving 6 bases unmatched. Per germline, CDR1 MNHNY and CDR2 SVGAGI (reference sequence). CDR3 sequence (DNA): TGTGCCAGCAGTTACTACACAGGGGGCACCGACTATGGCTACACCTTC. Its protein is CASSYYTGGTDYGYTF.

This clonotype was found a few times. The J gene is TRBJ1-1, the V gene TRBV20-1, with 7 bases matching TRBD1. The CDR3 extends over 14 amino acids. Germline V gene sequence: CDR1 DFQATT, CDR2 SNEGSKA (reference sequence). The V and J ends lost 6 bases and 4 bases, in that order; junction bases with no gene match: 11. The CDR3 coding sequence is TGCAGTGCCGAGGTGGCAGGGGGGGTCACTGAAGCTTTCTTT. This gives the protein CSAEVAGGVTEAFF.

There are a few counts of this clonotype. V is TRBV9 and J is TRBJ1-2, with 8 bases identical to TRBD1. The V gene's germline CDR1 is SGDLS and CDR2 YYNGEE. Trimming cost V 3 bases and J 4 bases; bases outside gene matches: 5. The CDR3 has 14 amino acids. The CDR3 protein is CASSADRGIYGYTF. CDR3 bases: TGTGCCAGCAGCGCCGACAGGGGAATCTATGGCTACACCTTC.

Only a few counts were recorded for this clonotype. The rearrangement joins TRBV10-3 to TRBJ2-1; no definite D call. The CDR3 has 15 amino acids. The germline V and J ends were trimmed by 0 bases and 4 bases, with 10 bases remaining between them. The V gene's germline CDR1 is ENHRY and CDR2 SYGVKD. The DNA for the CDR3 is TGTGCCATCAGTGAGTCCACAGCTATTTACAATGAGCAGTTCTTC. Amino acid sequence: CAISESTAIYNEQFF.